These 4 T cell receptor beta chains came from one sample sequenced in a study of T cells in Graves' hyperthyroidism and ophthalmopathy. TCR beta CDR3 regions were amplified from RNA. The HTBI set primed first-round TCR CDR3 RT-PCR. TCRdb itself ran the multiplex PCR reads through MiXCR, one entry per CDR3 protein. This repertoire shows about 610,000 distinct CDR3 sequences, roughly a sixth found once; its top ten account for approximately 3.5%. Sequenced: blood. Source of these receptors: a woman in her forties with Graves' ophthalmopathy.

As DNA, the CDR3 is TGTGCCAGTAGGACCGGGACACGAGTTGGCTACACCTTC. The encoded protein is CASRTGTRVGYTF. The chain carries TRBV19 and TRBJ1-2, with D possibly being TRBD1 (6 bases). The germline gives CDR1 LNHDA, CDR2 SQIVND (reference sequence). This CDR3 has 13 amino acids. V dropped 6 bases and J dropped 7 bases, with 15 bases sitting between them.

The chain is built from TRBV20-1 and TRBJ2-4, with D perhaps TRBD2 (5 bases). Trimming shortened V by 2 bases and J by 8 bases, and 16 bases separated the two germline ends. Germline CDR1 DFQATT, CDR2 SNEGSKA (reference sequence). This CDR3 region has 14 residues. The CDR3 sequence: CSARLGVMGDIQYF. In DNA form, the CDR3 reads TGCAGTGCTAGATTGGGAGTAATGGGAGACATTCAGTACTTC.

This clonotype was counted at least ten times. The rearrangement uses TRBV6-1 and TRBJ1-1; D uncertain. Germline V gene sequence: CDR1 MNHNS, CDR2 SASEGT. This CDR3 has 15 residues. V lost 1 base, J lost 6 bases, and 15 bases lay in between. CDR3 protein: CASSEGADGIPEAFF. In DNA form, the CDR3 reads TGTGCCAGCAGTGAAGGGGCAGACGGGATCCCTGAAGCTTTCTTT.

This clonotype was detected a few times. Given a much more abundant clone one base away, this may be a read error. This likely comes from a read error, as the CDR3 has no conserved phenylalanine or tryptophan at its end. The J gene is TRBJ1-3, the V gene TRBV18; D is unclear. The CDR3 loop spans 14 amino acids. Germline CDR1 reads KGHSH; CDR2 reads LQKENI. V was pared by 2 bases and J by 4 bases, with 9 bases between. The CDR3 is CASSPEGTGNTIYL. The CDR3 coding sequence is TGTGCCAGCTCACCAGAAGGTACCGGAAACACCATATATCTT.